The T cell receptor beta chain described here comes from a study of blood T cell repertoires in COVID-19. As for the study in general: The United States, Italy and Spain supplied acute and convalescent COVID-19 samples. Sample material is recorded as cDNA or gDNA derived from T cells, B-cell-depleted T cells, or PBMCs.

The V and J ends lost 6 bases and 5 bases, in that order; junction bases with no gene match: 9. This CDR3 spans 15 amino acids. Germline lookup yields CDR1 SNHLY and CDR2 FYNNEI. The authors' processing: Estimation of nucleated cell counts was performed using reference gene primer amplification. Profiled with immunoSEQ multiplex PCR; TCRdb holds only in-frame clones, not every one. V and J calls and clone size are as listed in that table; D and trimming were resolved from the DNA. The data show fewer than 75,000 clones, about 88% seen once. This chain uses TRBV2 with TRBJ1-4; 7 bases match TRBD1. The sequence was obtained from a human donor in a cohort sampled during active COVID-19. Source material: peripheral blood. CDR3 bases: TGTGCCAGCAGGGGGACAGCGGGGGGAAATGAAAAACTGTTTTTT. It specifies CASRGTAGGNEKLFF. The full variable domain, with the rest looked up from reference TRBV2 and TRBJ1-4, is EPEVTQTPSHQVTQMGQEVILRCVPISNHLYFYWYRQILGQKVEFLVSFYNNEISEKSEIFDDQFSVERPDGSNFTLKIRSTKLEDSAMYFCASRGTAGGNEKLFFGSGTQLSVL.